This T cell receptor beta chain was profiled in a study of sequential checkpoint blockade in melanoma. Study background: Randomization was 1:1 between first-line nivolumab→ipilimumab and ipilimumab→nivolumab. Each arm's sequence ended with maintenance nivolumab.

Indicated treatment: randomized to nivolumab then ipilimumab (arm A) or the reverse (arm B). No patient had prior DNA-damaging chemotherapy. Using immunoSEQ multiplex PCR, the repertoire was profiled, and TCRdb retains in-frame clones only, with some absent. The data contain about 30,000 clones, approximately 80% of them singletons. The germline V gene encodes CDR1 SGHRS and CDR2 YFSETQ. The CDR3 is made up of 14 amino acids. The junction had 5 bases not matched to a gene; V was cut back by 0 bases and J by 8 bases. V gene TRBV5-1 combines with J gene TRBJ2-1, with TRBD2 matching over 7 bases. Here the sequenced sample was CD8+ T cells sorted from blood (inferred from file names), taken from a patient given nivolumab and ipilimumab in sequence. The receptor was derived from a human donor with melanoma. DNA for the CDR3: TGCGCCAGCAGCTTGGCCCGCGGGAGCGATGAGCAGTTCTTC. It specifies CASSLARGSDEQFF.